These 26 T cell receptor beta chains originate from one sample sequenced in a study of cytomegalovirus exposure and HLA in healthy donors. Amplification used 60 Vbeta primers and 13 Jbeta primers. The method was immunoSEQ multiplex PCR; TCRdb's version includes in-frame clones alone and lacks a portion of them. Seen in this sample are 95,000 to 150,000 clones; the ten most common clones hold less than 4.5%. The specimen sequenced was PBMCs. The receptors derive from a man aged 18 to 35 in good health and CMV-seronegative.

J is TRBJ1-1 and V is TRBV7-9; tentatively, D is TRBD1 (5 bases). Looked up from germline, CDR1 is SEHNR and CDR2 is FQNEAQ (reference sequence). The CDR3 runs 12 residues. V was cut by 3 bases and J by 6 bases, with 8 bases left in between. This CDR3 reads CASSFQGSEAFF. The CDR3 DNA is TGTGCCAGCAGCTTTCAGGGTTCTGAAGCTTTCTTT.

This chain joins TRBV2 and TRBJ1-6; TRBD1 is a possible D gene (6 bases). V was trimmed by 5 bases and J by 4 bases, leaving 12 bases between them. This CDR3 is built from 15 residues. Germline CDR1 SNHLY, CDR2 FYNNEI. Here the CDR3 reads CASSLRTAYNSPLHF. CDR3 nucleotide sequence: TGTGCCAGCAGTCTCAGGACAGCGTATAATTCACCCCTCCACTTT.

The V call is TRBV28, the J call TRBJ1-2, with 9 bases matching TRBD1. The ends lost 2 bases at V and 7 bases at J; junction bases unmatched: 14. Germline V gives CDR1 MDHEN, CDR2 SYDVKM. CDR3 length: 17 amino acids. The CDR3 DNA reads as TGTGCCAGCAGTTTACAGGTGGGAGGGACAGGGAAGGCTGGCTACACCTTC. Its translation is CASSLQVGGTGKAGYTF.

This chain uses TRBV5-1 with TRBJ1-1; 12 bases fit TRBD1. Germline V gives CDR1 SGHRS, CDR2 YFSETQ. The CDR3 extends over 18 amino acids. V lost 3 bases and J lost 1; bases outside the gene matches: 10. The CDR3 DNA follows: TGCGCCAGCAGCTGGTTTCCGGGACAGGGGGCTTGGAACACTGAAGCTTTCTTT. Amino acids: CASSWFPGQGAWNTEAFF.

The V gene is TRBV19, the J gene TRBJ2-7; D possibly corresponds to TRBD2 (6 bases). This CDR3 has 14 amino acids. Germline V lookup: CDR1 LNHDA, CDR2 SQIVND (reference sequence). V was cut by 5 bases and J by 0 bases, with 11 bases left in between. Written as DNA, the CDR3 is TGTGCCAGTAGTCTTCTAGCGAACTCCTACGAGCAGTACTTC. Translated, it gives CASSLLANSYEQYF.

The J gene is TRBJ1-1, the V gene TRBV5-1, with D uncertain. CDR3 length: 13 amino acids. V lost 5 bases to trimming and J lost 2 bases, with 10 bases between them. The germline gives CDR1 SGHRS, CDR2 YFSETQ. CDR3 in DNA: TGCGCCAGCAGGGAGCCACTCAACACTGAAGCTTTCTTT. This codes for CASREPLNTEAFF.

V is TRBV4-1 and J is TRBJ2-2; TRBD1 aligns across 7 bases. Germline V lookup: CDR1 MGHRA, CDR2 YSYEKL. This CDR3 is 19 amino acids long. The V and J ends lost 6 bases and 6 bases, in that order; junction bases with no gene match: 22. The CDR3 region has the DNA TGCGCCAGCAGACATATTCCCGATCGACAGGGAAGAAACCCCGGGGAGCTGTTTTTT. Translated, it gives CASRHIPDRQGRNPGELFF.

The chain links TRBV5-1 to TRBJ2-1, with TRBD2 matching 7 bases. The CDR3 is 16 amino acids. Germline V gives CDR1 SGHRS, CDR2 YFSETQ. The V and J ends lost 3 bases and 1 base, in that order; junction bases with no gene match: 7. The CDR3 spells CASSSRGGLSYNEQFF. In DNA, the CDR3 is TGCGCCAGCAGCTCCCGCGGGGGACTGTCCTACAATGAGCAGTTCTTC.

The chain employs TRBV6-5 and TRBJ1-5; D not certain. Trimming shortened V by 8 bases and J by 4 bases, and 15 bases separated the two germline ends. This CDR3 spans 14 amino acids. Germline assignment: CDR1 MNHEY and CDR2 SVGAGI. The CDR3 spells CASGALAENQPQHF. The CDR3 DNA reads TGTGCCAGCGGAGCCTTGGCGGAAAATCAGCCCCAGCATTTT.

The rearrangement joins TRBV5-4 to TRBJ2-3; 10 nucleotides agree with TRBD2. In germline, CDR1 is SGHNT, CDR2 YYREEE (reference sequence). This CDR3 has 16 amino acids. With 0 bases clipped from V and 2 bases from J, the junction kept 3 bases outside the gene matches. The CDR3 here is CASSLERGGNTDTQYF. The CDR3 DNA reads TGTGCCAGCAGCTTGGAGCGGGGGGGCAACACAGATACGCAGTATTTT.

The CDR3 DNA is TGTGCCAGCTCACCATCGAGGAGTAACTATGGCTACACCTTC. It is translated as CASSPSRSNYGYTF. This chain joins TRBV18 and TRBJ1-2; no clear D. The V and J ends lost 2 bases and 1 base respectively, with 8 bases between them. Per the germline V gene, CDR1 is KGHSH and CDR2 is LQKENI. The CDR3 loop spans 14 amino acids. The full variable domain, in which reference TRBV18 and TRBJ1-2 provide the parts outside the CDR3, is NAGVMQNPRHLVRRRGQEARLRCSPMKGHSHVYWYRQLPEEGLKFMVYLQKENIIDESGMPKERFSAEFPKEGPSILRIQQVVRGDSAAYFCASSPSRSNYGYTFGSGTRLTVV.

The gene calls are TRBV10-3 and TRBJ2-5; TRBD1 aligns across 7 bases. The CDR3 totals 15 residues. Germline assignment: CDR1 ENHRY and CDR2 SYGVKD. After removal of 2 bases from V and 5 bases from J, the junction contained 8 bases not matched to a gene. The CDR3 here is CAISEGQGVQETQYF. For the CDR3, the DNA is TGTGCCATCAGTGAGGGCCAGGGGGTGCAGGAGACCCAGTACTTC.

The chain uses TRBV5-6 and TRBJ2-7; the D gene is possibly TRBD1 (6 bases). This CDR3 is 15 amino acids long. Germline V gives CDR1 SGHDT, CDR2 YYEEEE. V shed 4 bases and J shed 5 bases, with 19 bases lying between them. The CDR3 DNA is TGTGCCAGCAGCCTCAGTGGGGGCAATCTCGACGAGCAGTACTTC. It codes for CASSLSGGNLDEQYF.

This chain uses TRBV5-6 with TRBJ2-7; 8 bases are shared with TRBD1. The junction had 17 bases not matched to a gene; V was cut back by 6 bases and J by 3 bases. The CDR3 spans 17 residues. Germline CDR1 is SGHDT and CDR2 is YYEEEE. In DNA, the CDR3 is TGTGCCAGCATCAAAATGGGGACAGGCAGGGGAATCTACGAGCAGTACTTC. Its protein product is CASIKMGTGRGIYEQYF.

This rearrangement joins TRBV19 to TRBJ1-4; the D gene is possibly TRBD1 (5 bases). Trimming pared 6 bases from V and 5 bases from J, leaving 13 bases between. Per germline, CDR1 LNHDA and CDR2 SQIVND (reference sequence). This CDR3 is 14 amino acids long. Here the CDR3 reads CASSKGNLNEKLFF. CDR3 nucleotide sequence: TGTGCCAGTAGCAAGGGGAACTTAAATGAAAAACTGTTTTTT.

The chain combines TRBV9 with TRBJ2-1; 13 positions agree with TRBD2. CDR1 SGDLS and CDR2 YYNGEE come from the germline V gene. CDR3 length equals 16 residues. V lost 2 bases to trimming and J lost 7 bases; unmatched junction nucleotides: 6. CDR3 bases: TGTGCCAGCAGCGTGCGTCTGGGACTAGCGGGGAATGAGCAGTTCTTC. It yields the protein CASSVRLGLAGNEQFF.

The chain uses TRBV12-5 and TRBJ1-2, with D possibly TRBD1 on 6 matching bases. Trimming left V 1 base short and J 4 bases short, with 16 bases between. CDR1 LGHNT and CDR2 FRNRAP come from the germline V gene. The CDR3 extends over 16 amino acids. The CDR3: CASGLALATGLYGYTF. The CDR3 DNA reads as TGTGCTAGTGGTTTGGCCCTCGCGACAGGTCTCTATGGCTACACCTTC.

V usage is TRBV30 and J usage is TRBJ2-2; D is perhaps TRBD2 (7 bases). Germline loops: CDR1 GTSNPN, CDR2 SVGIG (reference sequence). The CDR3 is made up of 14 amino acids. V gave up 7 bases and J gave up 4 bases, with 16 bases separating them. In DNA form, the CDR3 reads TGTGCCTTTCGCGGGGGCGTAGGCACCGGGGAGCTGTTTTTT. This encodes CAFRGGVGTGELFF. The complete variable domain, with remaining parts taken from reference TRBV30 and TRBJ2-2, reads SQTIHQWPATLVQPVGSPLSLECTVEGTSNPNLYWYRQAAGRGLQLLFYSVGIGQISSEVPQNLSASRPQDRQFILSSKKLLLSDSGFYLCAFRGGVGTGELFFGEGSRLTVL.

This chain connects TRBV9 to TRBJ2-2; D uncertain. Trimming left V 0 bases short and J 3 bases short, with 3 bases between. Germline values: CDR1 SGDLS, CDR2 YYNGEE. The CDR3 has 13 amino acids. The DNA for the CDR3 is TGTGCCAGCAGCGTAGGAGACACCGGGGAGCTGTTTTTT. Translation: CASSVGDTGELFF.

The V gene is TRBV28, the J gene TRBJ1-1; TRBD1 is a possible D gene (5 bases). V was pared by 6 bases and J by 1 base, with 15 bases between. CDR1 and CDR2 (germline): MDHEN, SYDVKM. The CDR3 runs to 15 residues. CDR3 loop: CASSPGAGPNTEAFF. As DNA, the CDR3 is TGTGCCAGCAGCCCTGGGGCAGGGCCGAACACTGAAGCTTTCTTT.

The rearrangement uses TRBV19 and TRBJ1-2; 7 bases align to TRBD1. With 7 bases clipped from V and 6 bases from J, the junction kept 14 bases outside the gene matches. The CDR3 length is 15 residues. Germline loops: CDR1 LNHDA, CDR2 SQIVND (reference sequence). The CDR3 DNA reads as TGTGCCAGTAACCCCAATACAGGGGTGGCCAATGGCTACACCTTC. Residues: CASNPNTGVANGYTF.

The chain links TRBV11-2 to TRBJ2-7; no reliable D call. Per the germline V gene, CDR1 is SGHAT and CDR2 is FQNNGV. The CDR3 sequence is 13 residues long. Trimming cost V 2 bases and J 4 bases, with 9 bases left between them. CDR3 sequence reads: CASSLSQVYEQYF. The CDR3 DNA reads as TGTGCCAGCAGCTTATCCCAGGTTTACGAGCAGTACTTC.

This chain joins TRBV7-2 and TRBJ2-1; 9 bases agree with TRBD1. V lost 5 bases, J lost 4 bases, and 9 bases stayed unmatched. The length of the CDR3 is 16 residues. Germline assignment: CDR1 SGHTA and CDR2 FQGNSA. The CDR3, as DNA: TGTGCCAGCAGCCTTGGACAGGGGAATCCATACAATGAGCAGTTCTTC. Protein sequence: CASSLGQGNPYNEQFF.

This CDR3 is CASSLTGDSYNEQFF. CDR3 in DNA: TGTGCCAGCAGCTTAACCGGGGACTCCTACAATGAGCAGTTCTTC. This chain uses TRBV7-3 with TRBJ2-1; D is perhaps TRBD2 (5 bases). V was clipped by 0 bases and J by 0 bases, with 6 bases between them. Germline-derived CDR1 and CDR2 are SGHTA and FQGTGA. The CDR3 runs to 15 residues.

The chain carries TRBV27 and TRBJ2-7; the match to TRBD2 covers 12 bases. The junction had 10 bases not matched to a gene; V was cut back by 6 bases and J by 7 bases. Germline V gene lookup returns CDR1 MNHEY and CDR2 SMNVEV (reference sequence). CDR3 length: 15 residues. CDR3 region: CASSPRTSGAGEQYF. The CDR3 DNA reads TGTGCCAGCAGCCCTAGGACTAGCGGGGCGGGGGAGCAGTACTTC.

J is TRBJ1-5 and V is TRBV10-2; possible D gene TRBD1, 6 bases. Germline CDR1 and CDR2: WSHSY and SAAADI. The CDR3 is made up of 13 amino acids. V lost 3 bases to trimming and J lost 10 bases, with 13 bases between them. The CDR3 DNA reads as TGCGCCAGCAGTGAAAGGGAAGGGGGACCCCAGCATTTT. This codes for CASSEREGGPQHF.